This T cell receptor (beta chain) comes out of a study of shared clonotypes between healthy human individuals. Regarding the study as a whole: Tissue TCR repertoires likely differ from these blood-only repertoires.

Genomic DNA (from each subset) was split evenly across several immunoSEQ plates. Unsorted PBMCs provided DNA that was sequenced on ten immunoSEQ deep assay plates. Profiling relied on immunoSEQ multiplex PCR, and the TCRdb table lists in-frame clones only, not all of them. The sample shows nearly 500,000 clones, 76% of them seen only once. Germline-derived CDR1 and CDR2 are SNHLY and FYNNEI. V lost 4 bases to trimming and J lost 0 bases, with 11 bases between them. The CDR3 consists of 15 residues. About this clone: Its antigen is as yet unknown.

The receptor was isolated from a woman aged 40-49 years in good health. Some clones in this sample may be carry-over from other donors' samples. The sequenced material came from PBMCs. The rearrangement uses TRBV2 and TRBJ2-3; possible D gene TRBD1, 6 bases. The CDR3 nucleotides read TGTGCCAGCAGTGGGACAGAAATAAGCACAGATACGCAGTATTTT. Translating it yields CASSGTEISTDTQYF.